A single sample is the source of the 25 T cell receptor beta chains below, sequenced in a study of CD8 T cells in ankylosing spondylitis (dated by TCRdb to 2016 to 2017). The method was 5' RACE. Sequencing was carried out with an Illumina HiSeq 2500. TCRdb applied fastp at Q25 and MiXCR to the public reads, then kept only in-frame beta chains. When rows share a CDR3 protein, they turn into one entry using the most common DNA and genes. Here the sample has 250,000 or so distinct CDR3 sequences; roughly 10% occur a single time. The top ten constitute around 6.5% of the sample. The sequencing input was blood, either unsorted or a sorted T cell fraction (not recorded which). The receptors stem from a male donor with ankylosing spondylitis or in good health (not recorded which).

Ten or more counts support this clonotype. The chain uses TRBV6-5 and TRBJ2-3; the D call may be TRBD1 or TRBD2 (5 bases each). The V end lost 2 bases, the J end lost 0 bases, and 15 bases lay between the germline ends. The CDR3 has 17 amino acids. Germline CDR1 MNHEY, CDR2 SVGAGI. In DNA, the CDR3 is TGTGCCAGCAGTTACCCCGGGACCCCATTCAGCACAGATACGCAGTATTTT. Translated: CASSYPGTPFSTDTQYF.

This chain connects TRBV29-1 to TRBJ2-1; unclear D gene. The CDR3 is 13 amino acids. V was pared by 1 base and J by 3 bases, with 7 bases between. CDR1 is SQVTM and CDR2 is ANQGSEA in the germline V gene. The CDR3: CSVEVQIYNEQFF. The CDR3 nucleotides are TGCAGCGTTGAAGTACAGATCTACAATGAGCAGTTCTTC.

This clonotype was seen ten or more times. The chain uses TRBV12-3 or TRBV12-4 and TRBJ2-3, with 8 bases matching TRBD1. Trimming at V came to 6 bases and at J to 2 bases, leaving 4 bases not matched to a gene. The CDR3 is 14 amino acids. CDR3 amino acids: CASSPTGATDTQYF. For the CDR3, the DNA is TGTGCCAGCAGCCCGACAGGGGCCACAGATACGCAGTATTTT.

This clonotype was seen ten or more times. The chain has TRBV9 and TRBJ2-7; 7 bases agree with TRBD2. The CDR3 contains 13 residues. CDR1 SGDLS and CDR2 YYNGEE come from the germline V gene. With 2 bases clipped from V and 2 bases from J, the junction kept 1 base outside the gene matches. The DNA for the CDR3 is TGTGCCAGCAGCGTGGGGGGGACCTACGAGCAGTACTTC. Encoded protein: CASSVGGTYEQYF.

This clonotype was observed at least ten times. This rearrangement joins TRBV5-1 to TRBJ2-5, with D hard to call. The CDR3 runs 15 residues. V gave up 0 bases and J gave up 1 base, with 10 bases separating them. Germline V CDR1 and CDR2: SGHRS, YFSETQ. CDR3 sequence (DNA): TGCGCCAGCAGCTTGGAGGTCGGACCCCAAGAGACCCAGTACTTC. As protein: CASSLEVGPQETQYF.

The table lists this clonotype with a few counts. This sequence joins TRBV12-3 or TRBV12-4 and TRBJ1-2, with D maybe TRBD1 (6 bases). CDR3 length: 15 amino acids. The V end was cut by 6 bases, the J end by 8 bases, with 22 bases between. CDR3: CASSSRRRGTGGYTF. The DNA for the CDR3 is TGTGCCAGCAGCTCCAGGCGTAGGGGGACGGGCGGCTACACCTTC.

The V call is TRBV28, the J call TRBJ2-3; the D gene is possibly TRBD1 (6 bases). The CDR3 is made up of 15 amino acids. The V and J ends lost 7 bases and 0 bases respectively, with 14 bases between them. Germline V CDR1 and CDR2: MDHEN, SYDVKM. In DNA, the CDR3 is TGTGCCAGCAAGAACTACAGGGCTAGCACAGATACGCAGTATTTT. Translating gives CASKNYRASTDTQYF.

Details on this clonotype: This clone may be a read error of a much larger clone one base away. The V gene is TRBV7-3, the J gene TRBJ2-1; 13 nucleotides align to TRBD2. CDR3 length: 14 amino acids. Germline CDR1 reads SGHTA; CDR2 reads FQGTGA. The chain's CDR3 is CAISLTSGGAEQFF. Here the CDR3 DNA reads TGTGCCATCAGCTTAACTAGCGGGGGGGCTGAGCAGTTCTTC.

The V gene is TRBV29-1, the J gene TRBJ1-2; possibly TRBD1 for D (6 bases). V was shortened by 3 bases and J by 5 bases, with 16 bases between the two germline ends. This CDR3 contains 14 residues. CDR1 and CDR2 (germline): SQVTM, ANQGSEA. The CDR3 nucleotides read TGCAGCGTTGAGGGGGCTGGGTTGAATTATGGCTACACCTTC. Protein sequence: CSVEGAGLNYGYTF.

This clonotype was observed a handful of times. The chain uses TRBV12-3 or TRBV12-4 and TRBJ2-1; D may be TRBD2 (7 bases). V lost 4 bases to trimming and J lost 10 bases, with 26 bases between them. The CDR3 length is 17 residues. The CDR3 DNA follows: TGTGCCAGCAGTTCCTCCCTACTAGCGACTGGCGGGGGCGAGCAGTTCTTC. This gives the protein CASSSSLLATGGGEQFF.

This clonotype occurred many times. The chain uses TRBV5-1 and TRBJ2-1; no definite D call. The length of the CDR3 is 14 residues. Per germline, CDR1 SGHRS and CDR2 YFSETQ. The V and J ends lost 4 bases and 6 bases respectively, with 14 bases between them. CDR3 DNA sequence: TGCGCCAGCAGCCTCGAAGTCAGTGGCAATGAGCAGTTCTTC. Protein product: CASSLEVSGNEQFF. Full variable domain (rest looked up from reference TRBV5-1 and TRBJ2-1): KAGVTQTPRYLIKTRGQQVTLSCSPISGHRSVSWYQQTPGQGLQFLFEYFSETQRNKGNFPGRFSGRQFSNSRSEMNVSTLELGDSALYLCASSLEVSGNEQFFGPGTRLTVL.

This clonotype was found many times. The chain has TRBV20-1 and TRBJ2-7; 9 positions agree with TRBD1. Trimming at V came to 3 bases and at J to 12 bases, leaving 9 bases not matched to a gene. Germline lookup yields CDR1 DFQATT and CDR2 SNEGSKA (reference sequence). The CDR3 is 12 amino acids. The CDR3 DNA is TGCAGTGCTAGCCCCCGACAGGGGGTTTTGTACTTC. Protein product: CSASPRQGVLYF.

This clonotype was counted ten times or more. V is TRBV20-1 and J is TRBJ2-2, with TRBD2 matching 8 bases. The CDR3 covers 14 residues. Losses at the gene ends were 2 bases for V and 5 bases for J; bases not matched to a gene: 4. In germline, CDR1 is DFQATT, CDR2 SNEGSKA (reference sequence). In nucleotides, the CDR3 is TGCAGTGCTAGATTAGCGGGGCGAACCGGGGAGCTGTTTTTT. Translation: CSARLAGRTGELFF.

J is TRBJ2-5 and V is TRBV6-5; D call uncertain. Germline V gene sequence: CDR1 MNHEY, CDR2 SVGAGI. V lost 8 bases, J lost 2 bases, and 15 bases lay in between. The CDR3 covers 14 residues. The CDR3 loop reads CASRLGRLQETQYF. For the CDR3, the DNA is TGTGCCAGCCGTCTTGGCCGGTTACAAGAGACCCAGTACTTC.

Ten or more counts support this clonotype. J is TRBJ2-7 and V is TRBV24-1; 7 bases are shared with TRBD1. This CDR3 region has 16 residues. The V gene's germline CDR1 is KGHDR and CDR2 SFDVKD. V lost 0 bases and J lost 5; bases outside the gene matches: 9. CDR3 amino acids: CATSDLRQGIWDEQYF. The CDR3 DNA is TGTGCCACCAGTGATTTGCGACAGGGAATTTGGGACGAGCAGTACTTC.

CDR3 sequence (DNA): TGTGCCAGCAGCTCGAGCTCGACGCACACCTACGAGCAGTACTTC. This sequence encodes CASSSSSTHTYEQYF. V is TRBV11-1 and J is TRBJ2-7; D is ambiguous. The CDR3 totals 15 residues. The germline gives CDR1 SGHAT, CDR2 FQDESV (reference sequence). V was trimmed by 4 bases and J by 2 bases, leaving 15 bases between them.

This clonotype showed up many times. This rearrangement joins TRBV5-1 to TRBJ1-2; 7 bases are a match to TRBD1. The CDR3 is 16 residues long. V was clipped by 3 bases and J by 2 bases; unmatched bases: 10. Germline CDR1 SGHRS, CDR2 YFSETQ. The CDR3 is CASSYSTGQLNYGYTF. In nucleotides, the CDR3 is TGCGCCAGCAGCTACTCTACGGGACAGCTAAACTATGGCTACACCTTC.

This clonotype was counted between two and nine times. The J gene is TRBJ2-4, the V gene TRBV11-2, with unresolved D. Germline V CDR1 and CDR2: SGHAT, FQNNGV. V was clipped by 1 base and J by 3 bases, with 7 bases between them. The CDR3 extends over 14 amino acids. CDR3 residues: CASSLASGKNIQYF. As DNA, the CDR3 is TGTGCCAGCAGCTTAGCGAGTGGCAAAAACATTCAGTACTTC.

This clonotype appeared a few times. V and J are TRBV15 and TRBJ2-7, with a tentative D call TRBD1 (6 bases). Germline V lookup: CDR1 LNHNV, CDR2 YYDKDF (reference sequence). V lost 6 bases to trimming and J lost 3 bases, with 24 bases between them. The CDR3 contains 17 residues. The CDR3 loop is CATSRGLSGDQGYEQYF. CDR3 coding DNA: TGTGCCACCAGTCGCGGTCTATCAGGGGACCAGGGCTACGAGCAGTACTTC.

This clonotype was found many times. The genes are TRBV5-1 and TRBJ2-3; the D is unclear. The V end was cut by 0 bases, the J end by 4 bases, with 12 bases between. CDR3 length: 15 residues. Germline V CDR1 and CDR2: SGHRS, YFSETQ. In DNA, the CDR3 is TGCGCCAGCAGCTTGGTTTGGTCGAGTGCAGATACGCAGTATTTT. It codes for CASSLVWSSADTQYF. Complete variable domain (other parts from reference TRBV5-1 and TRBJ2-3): KAGVTQTPRYLIKTRGQQVTLSCSPISGHRSVSWYQQTPGQGLQFLFEYFSETQRNKGNFPGRFSGRQFSNSRSEMNVSTLELGDSALYLCASSLVWSSADTQYFGPGTRLTVL.

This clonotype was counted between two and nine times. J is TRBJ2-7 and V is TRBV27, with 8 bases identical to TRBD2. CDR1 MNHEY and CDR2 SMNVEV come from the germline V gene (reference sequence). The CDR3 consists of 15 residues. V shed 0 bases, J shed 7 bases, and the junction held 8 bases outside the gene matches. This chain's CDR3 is CASSLSAAGGGEQYF. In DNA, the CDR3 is TGTGCCAGCAGTTTATCAGCCGCGGGGGGTGGGGAGCAGTACTTC.

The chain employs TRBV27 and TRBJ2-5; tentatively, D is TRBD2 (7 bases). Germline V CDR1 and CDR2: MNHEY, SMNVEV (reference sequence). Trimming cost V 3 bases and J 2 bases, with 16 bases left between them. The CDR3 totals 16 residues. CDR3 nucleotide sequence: TGTGCCAGCAGTTTTCTACAGGGAGGGGGACAAGAGACCCAGTACTTC. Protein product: CASSFLQGGGQETQYF.

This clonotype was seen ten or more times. The DNA for the CDR3 is TGCAGCGTTGAAAGGACGGTGAACACTGAAGCTTTCTTT. Translating gives CSVERTVNTEAFF. The chain is built from TRBV29-1 and TRBJ1-1; D remains unclear. V was pared by 2 bases and J by 0 bases, with 7 bases between. The CDR3 sequence is 13 residues long. Looked up from germline, CDR1 is SQVTM and CDR2 is ANQGSEA.

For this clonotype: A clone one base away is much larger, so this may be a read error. The DNA of the CDR3 is TGTGCCGGCAGCGCCGTGGTAGGGGCGGTGAGCACTGAAGCTTTCTTT. This encodes CAGSAVVGAVSTEAFF. The V gene is TRBV7-9, the J gene TRBJ1-1, with a weak D call TRBD1 (5 bases). The germline CDR1 and CDR2 sequences are SEHNR and FQNEAQ (reference sequence). The CDR3 length is 16 residues.

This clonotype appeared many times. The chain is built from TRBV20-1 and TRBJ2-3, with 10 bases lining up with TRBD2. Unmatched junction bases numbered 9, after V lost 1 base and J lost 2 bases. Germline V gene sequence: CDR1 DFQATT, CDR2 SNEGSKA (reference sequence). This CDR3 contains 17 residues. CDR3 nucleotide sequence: TGCAGTGCTAGAGCCTTTCTAGCGGGGGCTCCCACAGATACGCAGTATTTT. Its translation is CSARAFLAGAPTDTQYF.